The next 15 T cell receptor beta chains were all read from a single sample in a study of identical twins. TCRdb passed the 5' RACE reads through MiXCR, listing each CDR3 protein once. In the table there are 1,800,000 or so distinct CDR3 sequences, less than 40% of which are singletons. The specimen was cord blood. These receptors originate from a newborn girl in good health.

This sequence joins TRBV20-1 and TRBJ1-2; TRBD1 is a possible D gene (5 bases). CDR1 and CDR2 from the germline V gene are DFQATT and SNEGSKA (reference sequence). The length of the CDR3 is 14 residues. Trimming removed 8 bases from V and 6 bases from J, with 22 bases in between. In DNA, the CDR3 is TGCAGTACCGGCAGGCTCCAGGGTACTAATGGCTACACCTTC. Translating gives CSTGRLQGTNGYTF.

This clonotype was counted a few times. This chain links TRBV3-1 with TRBJ2-1; D is ambiguous. Germline V gene lookup returns CDR1 LGHDT and CDR2 YNNKEL (reference sequence). This CDR3 comprises 15 residues. Trimming cost V 0 bases and J 8 bases, with 14 bases left between them. This CDR3 is CASSQERVSGYEQFF. As DNA, the CDR3 is TGTGCCAGCAGCCAAGAGAGAGTGTCCGGATATGAGCAGTTCTTC.

There are a few counts of this clonotype. The chain recombines TRBV11-2 with TRBJ2-3, with 9 bases aligning to TRBD2. V lost 5 bases and J lost 0; bases outside the gene matches: 6. CDR3 length equals 16 residues. Germline V gene data show CDR1 as SGHAT and CDR2 as FQNNGV. The chain's CDR3 is CASSPAGGVSTDTQYF. In DNA form, the CDR3 reads TGTGCCAGCAGCCCGGCGGGGGGGGTTAGCACAGATACGCAGTATTTT.

This clonotype was picked up a small number of times. The rearrangement links TRBV20-1 to TRBJ2-7, with D perhaps matching TRBD1 or TRBD2 (6 bases each). V lost 7 bases to trimming and J lost 10 bases, with 14 bases between them. The CDR3 has 10 amino acids. Germline V gives CDR1 DFQATT, CDR2 SNEGSKA (reference sequence). The CDR3 here is CSVRGVNQYF. The CDR3 DNA is TGCAGTGTGAGGGGGGTTAACCAGTACTTC.

The table lists this clonotype with many counts. One junction end disagrees with the germline gene, perhaps due to a read error. The rearrangement uses TRBV5-1 and TRBJ2-4, with TRBD2 matching over 10 bases. Germline V lookup: CDR1 SGHRS, CDR2 YFSETQ. The CDR3 runs 12 residues. The CDR3 DNA follows: TGTGCCAGCAGTCTAGCGGGGGACATTCAGTACTTC. Residues: CASSLAGDIQYF. Supplemented by reference TRBV5-1 and TRBJ2-4, the full variable domain reads KAGVTQTPRYLIKTRGQQVTLSCSPISGHRSVSWYQQTPGQGLQFLFEYFSETQRNKGNFPGRFSGRQFSNSRSEMNVSTLELGDSALYLCASSLAGDIQYFGAGTRLSVL.

The chain combines TRBV12-5 with TRBJ1-5; D is ambiguous. In germline, CDR1 is LGHNT, CDR2 FRNRAP. The CDR3 has 13 amino acids. Trimming shortened V by 1 base and J by 6 bases, and 7 bases separated the two germline ends. CDR3 region: CASGLDTVQPQHF. DNA for the CDR3: TGTGCTAGTGGTTTGGACACGGTTCAGCCCCAGCATTTT. Supplemented by reference TRBV12-5 and TRBJ1-5, the full variable domain reads DARVTQTPRHKVTEMGQEVTMRCQPILGHNTVFWYRQTMMQGLELLAYFRNRAPLDDSGMPKDRFSAEMPDATLATLKIQPSEPRDSAVYFCASGLDTVQPQHFGDGTRLSIL.

This clonotype was recorded many times. V usage is TRBV29-1 and J usage is TRBJ1-2; D gene unclear. This CDR3 region has 10 residues. Germline V gene sequence: CDR1 SQVTM, CDR2 ANQGSEA. V lost 5 bases and J lost 4, with 5 bases in between. In DNA form, the CDR3 reads TGCAGCGTTCAGCTCTATGGCTACACCTTC. It specifies CSVQLYGYTF. Full variable domain (remainder filled in from reference TRBV29-1 and TRBJ1-2): SAVISQKPSRDICQRGTSLTIQCQVDSQVTMMFWYRQQPGQSLTLIATANQGSEATYESGFVIDKFPISRPNLTFSTLTVSNMSPEDSSIYLCSVQLYGYTFGSGTRLTVV.

The rearrangement links TRBV20-1 to TRBJ2-7, with 8 bases identical to TRBD2. Germline V gene lookup returns CDR1 DFQATT and CDR2 SNEGSKA (reference sequence). J gave up 5 bases and V 5 bases, and 8 bases lay outside the gene matches. CDR3 length: 13 amino acids. The CDR3 region is CSAPPGGVDEQYF. CDR3 DNA sequence: TGCAGTGCTCCCCCCGGGGGGGTCGACGAGCAGTACTTC.

This chain uses TRBV27 with TRBJ1-6; 8 bases match TRBD1. V was pared by 1 base and J by 7 bases, with 12 bases of the junction left unmatched. In germline, CDR1 is MNHEY, CDR2 SMNVEV (reference sequence). The CDR3 extends over 18 amino acids. Here the CDR3 reads CASSLFGFPGQGNSPLHF. DNA of the CDR3: TGTGCCAGCAGTTTATTTGGATTCCCAGGACAGGGAAATTCACCCCTCCACTTT.

The chain joins TRBV7-2 to TRBJ2-1; TRBD1 aligns across 9 bases. The end of the DNA fits TRBJ2-7 better, so the J call may be wrong. CDR1 SGHTA and CDR2 FQGNSA come from the germline V gene. The length of the CDR3 is 16 residues. The CDR3 sequence: CASSLVMGQGYNEQYF. CDR3 sequence (DNA): TGTGCCAGCAGCTTAGTAATGGGACAGGGCTACAATGAGCAGTACTTC.

The rearrangement joins TRBV20-1 to TRBJ2-1; 7 bases line up with TRBD1. The junction had 10 bases not matched to a gene; V was cut back by 3 bases and J by 5 bases. CDR3 length equals 15 residues. Germline-derived CDR1 and CDR2 are DFQATT and SNEGSKA (reference sequence). The CDR3 region has the DNA TGCAGTGCTAGGGCCCGACAGGGAATCAACAATGAGCAGTTCTTC. Protein sequence: CSARARQGINNEQFF.

This clonotype showed up just a few times. The chain has TRBV20-1 and TRBJ2-7; 10 nucleotides line up with TRBD2. CDR1 and CDR2 (germline): DFQATT, SNEGSKA (reference sequence). The CDR3 totals 13 residues. The trim removed 2 bases at V and 5 bases at J, leaving 3 bases unmatched. CDR3 nucleotide sequence: TGCAGTGCTAGACTAGCGGGAGCGCACGAGCAGTACTTC. Translation: CSARLAGAHEQYF.

The chain couples TRBV7-9 to TRBJ1-3, with D tentatively TRBD1 (6 bases). This CDR3 has 16 residues. Germline CDR1 is SEHNR and CDR2 is FQNEAQ (reference sequence). V gave up 2 bases and J gave up 4 bases, with 15 bases separating them. The CDR3 sequence is CASSLKGGTWGNTIYF. DNA of the CDR3: TGTGCCAGCAGCTTAAAGGGGGGAACGTGGGGAAACACCATATATTTT.

This clonotype has just a few counts. The CDR3: CASRWDSTYEQYF. For the CDR3, the DNA is TGTGCCAGCAGGTGGGACAGCACCTACGAGCAGTACTTC. V is TRBV6-6 and J is TRBJ2-7, with 7 bases identical to TRBD1. V shed 6 bases and J 2 bases; nucleotides not matched to a gene: 4. Germline CDR1 is MNHNY and CDR2 is SVGAGI (reference sequence). The length of the CDR3 is 13 residues.

This clonotype was observed a few times. This rearrangement joins TRBV24-1 to TRBJ1-5; no firm D call. CDR1 KGHDR and CDR2 SFDVKD come from the germline V gene. This CDR3 is 14 amino acids long. Trimming pared 3 bases from V and 3 bases from J, leaving 8 bases between. CDR3: CATSDRQFNQPQHF. The CDR3 nucleotides are TGTGCCACCAGTGATCGGCAGTTCAATCAGCCCCAGCATTTT.